This section outlines one T cell receptor (beta chain) sequence together with its context. Its specificity is not known. Produced via immunoSEQ multiplex PCR; TCRdb's table is partial and in-frame only. The sample includes roughly 220,000 clones, around nine tenths seen only once; the top ten take 0.8% to 1.2%. This sample was taken from a study of cytomegalovirus exposure and HLA in healthy donors. Study conclusions and caveats: CMV antigen specificity of a few CMV-associated chains was confirmed in vitro. In the 120 or so validation repertoires, more than 85% of cluster scores exceeded 0, per a later analysis. According to the study, approximately 150 TCR beta chains were cytomegalovirus-associated.

Between the trimmed V and J ends, which lost 5 bases and 6 bases, there was a span of 13 bases. The CDR3 is made up of 13 amino acids. Germline V gene data show CDR1 as SGHTA and CDR2 as FQGNSA. The J gene is TRBJ1-2, the V gene TRBV7-2; no firm D call. The specimen was PBMCs. This clonotype was sampled from a woman younger than 30 in good health and CMV-seronegative. CDR3 protein: CASSVTVRDGYTF. The CDR3 DNA reads TGTGCCAGCAGCGTGACGGTTCGGGATGGCTACACCTTC. Combining the CDR3 with reference TRBV7-2 and TRBJ1-2 gives the whole variable domain GAGVSQSPSNKVTEKGKDVELRCDPISGHTALYWYRQSLGQGLEFLIYFQGNSAPDKSGLPSDRFSAERTGGSVSTLTIQRTQQEDSAVYLCASSVTVRDGYTFGSGTRLTVV.